This record looks at one T cell receptor beta chain sequence and its context. What it recognizes is unknown. The data originate from a study of shared clonotypes between healthy human individuals. General study points: Expectations were that clonotype sharing among donors would be affected by sequencing depth. Represented genetic and exposure-history diversity was restricted by having few donors.

Only in-frame clones appear in the TCRdb table, and some are missing; sequencing was by immunoSEQ multiplex PCR. This repertoire shows approximately 530,000 clones, about 96% found once; its top ten account for 0.055% to 0.075%. V was pared by 2 bases and J by 1 base, with 2 bases of the junction left unmatched. CDR1 and CDR2 from the germline V gene are ENHRY and SYGVKD. This CDR3 is built from 16 residues. The genes are TRBV10-3 and TRBJ2-3; 11 bases align to TRBD2. The material sequenced was naive CD4+ T cells sorted from blood. The subset is: CD45RA+ positively selected. This TCR was sampled from a woman in her twenties or thirties in good health. CDR3 residues: CAISEGLAGRTDTQYF. CDR3 sequence (DNA): TGTGCCATCAGTGAGGGACTAGCGGGCCGCACAGATACGCAGTATTTT.